The T cell receptor beta chain under discussion was sequenced for a study of T cell clusters in autoimmune cytopenias. As for the study in general: Healthy donor controls had a mean age of around 53 years and median age of around 59 years.

Germline CDR1 and CDR2: SGHDT and YYEEEE. This CDR3 has 14 residues. About 37,500 genome equivalents of blood DNA were amplified for TRB. TRB rearrangements were amplified by touch-down multiplex PCR with mixed TRB-A/B primers. Following a re-call of the multiplex PCR reads, TCRdb has one entry per CDR3 protein and lacks DNA. Here the sample table reports 7,000 to 7,500 distinct CDR3 sequences. The sample also formed part of further work on T cell repertoires in aging, cancer and after chemotherapy.

The chain couples TRBV5-6 to TRBJ2-5; lacking DNA, the TRBD1 call made by TCRdb goes unchecked. This TCR derives from a human donor in good health. Sequencing was done on a sample of peripheral blood. The CDR3 spells CASSPPGGYNEQFF.